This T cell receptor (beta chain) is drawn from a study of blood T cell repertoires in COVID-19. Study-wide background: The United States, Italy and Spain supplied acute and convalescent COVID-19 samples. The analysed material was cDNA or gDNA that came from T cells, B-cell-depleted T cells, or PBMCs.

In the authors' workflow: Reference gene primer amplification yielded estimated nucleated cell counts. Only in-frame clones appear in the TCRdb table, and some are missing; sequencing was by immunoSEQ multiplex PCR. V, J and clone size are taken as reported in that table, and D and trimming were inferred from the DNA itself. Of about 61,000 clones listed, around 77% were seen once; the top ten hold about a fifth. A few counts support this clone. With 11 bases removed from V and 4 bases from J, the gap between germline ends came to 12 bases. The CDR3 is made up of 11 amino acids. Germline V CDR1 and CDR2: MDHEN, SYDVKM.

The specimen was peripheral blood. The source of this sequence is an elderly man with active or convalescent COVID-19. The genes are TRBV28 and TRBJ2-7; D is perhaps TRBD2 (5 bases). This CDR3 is CAPGLPYEQYF. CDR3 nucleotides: TGTGCCCCCGGACTCCCGTACGAGCAGTACTTC. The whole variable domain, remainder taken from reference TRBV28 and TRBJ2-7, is DVKVTQSSRYLVKRTGEKVFLECVQDMDHENMFWYRQDPGLGLRLIYFSYDVKMKEKGDIPEGYSVSREKKERFSLILESASTNQTSMYLCAPGLPYEQYFGPGTRLTVT.